The 5 T cell receptor beta chains below were found in one sample sequenced in a study of CD8+CD57+ T cells in acquired aplastic anemia. TCR beta VDJ and CDR3 profiles were obtained from a genomic DNA template. TCRdb reanalysed the reads using MiXCR and keeps one entry per CDR3 protein. The table shows around 200,000 distinct CDR3 sequences, with over 60% occurring only once. The source material was sorted CD4+, CD8+, or CD8+CD57+ T cells (not recorded which) from PBMCs. Receptors were obtained from a human donor in good health.

V gene TRBV7-9 combines with J gene TRBJ1-2; TRBD1 matches 7 bases. The CDR3 totals 14 residues. The V and J ends lost 5 bases and 2 bases, in that order; junction bases with no gene match: 5. The germline V gene encodes CDR1 SEHNR and CDR2 FQNEAQ (reference sequence). The CDR3 sequence: CASSQTGTNYGYTF. CDR3 in DNA: TGTGCCAGCAGCCAGACAGGGACCAACTATGGCTACACCTTC.

The chain couples TRBV7-9 to TRBJ2-7; 8 bases line up with TRBD2. Germline lookup yields CDR1 SEHNR and CDR2 FQNEAQ (reference sequence). The J segment lost 3 bases and the V segment lost 2 bases, leaving 0 bases of the junction unmatched. The CDR3 loop spans 13 amino acids. DNA for the CDR3: TGTGCCAGCAGCTTACTAGCGGGCTACGAGCAGTACTTC. Protein sequence: CASSLLAGYEQYF.

About this clonotype: This likely comes from a read error, as the CDR3 has no conserved phenylalanine or tryptophan at its end. The DNA is left out, because the CDR3 cannot be placed on it with certainty; the CDR3 is given as TCRdb lists it. The V call is TRBV12-3 or TRBV12-4, the J call TRBJ2-7; the table's D gene call, TRBD2, was not cross checked with the DNA. The CDR3 is 12 residues long, ends included. CDR3 in amino acids: CASSYPAYERYS.

This chain joins TRBV7-9 and TRBJ1-4, with D possibly TRBD1 on 6 matching bases. This CDR3 is 15 amino acids long. The V gene's germline CDR1 is SEHNR and CDR2 FQNEAQ (reference sequence). V was pared by 2 bases and J by 4 bases, with 11 bases between. CDR3 in amino acids: CASSLNTGNNEKLFF. The CDR3 nucleotides are TGTGCCAGCAGCTTAAACACAGGGAATAATGAAAAACTGTTTTTT.

The V and J genes are TRBV24-1 and TRBJ2-5; D call uncertain. The CDR3 length is 18 residues. Germline V gene lookup returns CDR1 KGHDR and CDR2 SFDVKD. V was cut by 0 bases and J by 2 bases, with 18 bases left in between. CDR3 nucleotides: TGTGCCACCAGTGATTTGCAAGGGTTTTCAGGTGGACAAGAGACCCAGTACTTC. It codes for CATSDLQGFSGGQETQYF.